The present entry profiles one T cell receptor (beta chain) with its context. The entry originates in a study of molecular identifiers for immune sequencing clone quantification. Study information: The replicate experiment used RNA from approximately 20,000 or 100,000 naive CD8 cells. This RNA was split into five aliquots, and four of them were sequenced.

TCRdb reanalysed the PCR reads using MiXCR and keeps one entry per CDR3 protein. The sample has a few hundred thousand distinct CDR3 sequences, about a fifth seen once; the top ten hold about 0.78%. The length of the CDR3 is 15 residues. V lost 5 bases, J lost 5 bases, and 11 bases stayed unmatched. The germline V gene encodes CDR1 MNHEY and CDR2 SMNVEV (reference sequence). The sample was naive CD8+ T cells from blood, with Jurkat cell RNA spiked in. Regarding subset: FACS-sorted CD8+CD4-CCR7+CD45RA+ naive T cells. The TCR originated in a human donor in good health. Some libraries in this study had Jurkat cell RNA spiked in. The chain has TRBV27 and TRBJ2-5; 7 positions agree with TRBD2. The CDR3, as DNA: TGTGCCAGCAGTAACGGACTGGCGGGAGTTGAGACCCAGTACTTC. Translation gives CASSNGLAGVETQYF.